Detailed here is one T cell receptor beta chain. The data derive from a study of blood T cell repertoires in COVID-19. Study as a whole: Acute-phase and convalescent COVID-19 samples originated in the United States, Italy and Spain. The cDNA or gDNA used as material had been derived from T cells, B-cell-depleted T cells, or PBMCs.

CDR1 is SNHLY, CDR2 FYNNEI, per germline. The CDR3 has 13 residues. The V gene end was trimmed by 7 bases and the J gene end by 4 bases; junction bases not matched to a gene: 4. In the source study's methods: Amplification from reference gene primers served as the basis for estimated nucleated cell counts. Data came from immunoSEQ multiplex PCR; TCRdb stores just in-frame clones and leaves some out. The V and J calls and clone size come from that table; D and trimming were worked out from the DNA. The table lists 140,000 or so clones, about nine tenths of them singletons. This receptor was obtained from a woman of 80 years or more with acute or convalescent COVID-19. This chain connects TRBV2 to TRBJ1-3; 7 bases agree with TRBD1. The sample taken for sequencing was peripheral blood. The CDR3 reads CASTGGLGNTIYF. The CDR3 DNA follows: TGTGCCAGCACAGGGGGTTTGGGAAACACCATATATTTT.